These T cell receptor beta chains were read from a single sample in a study of beta chain features in type 1 diabetes. Produced via immunoSEQ multiplex PCR; TCRdb's table is partial and in-frame only. In the table there are 25,000 to 30,000 clones, around three fifths of which are singletons. The sample consisted of Tregs from blood. These TCRs come from a young woman with type 1 diabetes. Both conserved end residues are part of each CDR3. The D gene is left open where the match is weak. Size is omitted from some rows. Given values are once, few, many or a class for expanded clones.

size: .; D: TRBD2; V: TRBV30; J: TRBJ2-1; CDR3: CAWSKGGRALDEQFF; DNA: TGTGCCTGGTCCAAAGGCGGGAGGGCCCTAGATGAGCAGTTCTTC
size: .; D: TRBD2; V: TRBV5-1; J: TRBJ2-3; CDR3: CASSLDPSGRATTQYF; DNA: TGCGCCAGCAGCTTGGACCCTAGCGGGAGGGCCACTACGCAGTATTTT
size: .; D: .; V: TRBV28; J: TRBJ1-5; CDR3: CASSNTGLLDQPQHF; DNA: TGTGCCAGCAGCAATACAGGTTTGCTGGATCAGCCCCAGCATTTT
size: .; D: .; V: TRBV7-2; J: TRBJ1-5; CDR3: CASSLVGSRGLSNQPQHF; DNA: TGTGCCAGCAGCTTAGTAGGGTCTAGGGGTTTAAGCAATCAGCCCCAGCATTTT
size: .; D: .; V: TRBV10-3; J: TRBJ2-6; CDR3: CAISESRVSLAGANVLTF; DNA: TGTGCCATCAGTGAGTCGAGGGTTTCACTGGCTGGGGCCAACGTCCTGACTTTC
size: once; D: TRBD2; V: TRBV19; J: TRBJ2-1; CDR3: CASTNPLAGANEQFF; DNA: TGTGCCAGTACCAACCCCCTAGCGGGAGCCAATGAGCAGTTCTTC
size: .; D: TRBD2; V: TRBV5-1; J: TRBJ2-3; CDR3: CASSLLSGKLTDTQYF; DNA: TGCGCCAGCAGCTTGCTAAGCGGGAAACTAACAGATACGCAGTATTTT
size: .; D: .; V: TRBV6-6; J: TRBJ2-1; CDR3: CASTHGSPSYNEQFF; DNA: TGTGCCAGCACTCACGGGAGCCCCTCCTACAATGAGCAGTTCTTC
size: .; D: .; V: TRBV7-2; J: TRBJ2-4; CDR3: CASSLASPGLDSYF; DNA: TGTGCCAGCAGCTTAGCGTCCCCGGGGTTGGATTCGTACTTC
size: few; D: .; V: TRBV11-2; J: TRBJ2-1; CDR3: CASVMGPLVGEQFF; DNA: TGTGCCAGCGTAATGGGCCCTTTGGTTGGTGAGCAGTTCTTC
size: .; D: TRBD1; V: TRBV7-2; J: TRBJ2-7; CDR3: CASRQGADYEQYF; DNA: TGTGCCAGCAGACAGGGGGCTGATTACGAGCAGTACTTC
size: .; D: .; V: TRBV23-1; J: TRBJ2-2; CDR3: CASSQFSGELFF; DNA: TGCGCCAGCAGTCAATTCAGCGGGGAGCTGTTTTTT
size: .; D: TRBD1; V: TRBV28; J: TRBJ2-1; CDR3: CASSPRGQGIYNEQFF; DNA: TGTGCCAGCAGTCCTAGAGGACAGGGGATATACAATGAGCAGTTCTTC
size: once; D: .; V: TRBV5-4; J: TRBJ1-1; CDR3: CASKRGTEAFF; DNA: TGTGCCAGCAAACGGGGGACTGAAGCTTTCTTT
size: .; D: .; V: TRBV7-2; J: TRBJ2-5; CDR3: CASSLAGTYQETQYF; DNA: TGTGCCAGCAGCTTGGCGGGGACGTACCAAGAGACCCAGTACTTC
size: few; D: .; V: TRBV28; J: TRBJ1-5; CDR3: CASSSPSRGGNQPQHF; DNA: TGTGCCAGCAGTTCCCCCAGCAGGGGCGGCAATCAGCCCCAGCATTTT
size: few; D: .; V: TRBV5-4; J: TRBJ2-1; CDR3: CASSLAGLAHNEQFF; DNA: TGTGCCAGCAGCTTGGCCGGGCTAGCGCACAATGAGCAGTTCTTC
size: .; D: TRBD2; V: TRBV29-1; J: TRBJ2-2; CDR3: CSVRRREGGELFF; DNA: TGCAGCGTTAGACGGCGGGAGGGCGGGGAGCTGTTTTTT
size: .; D: TRBD2; V: TRBV7-2; J: TRBJ2-5; CDR3: CASSLNGGMLAEETQYF; DNA: TGTGCCAGCAGCTTAAATGGTGGTATGCTAGCGGAAGAGACCCAGTACTTC
size: .; D: .; V: TRBV5-1; J: TRBJ2-1; CDR3: CASSLPIESNEQFF; DNA: TGCGCCAGCAGCTTGCCTATAGAGAGTAATGAGCAGTTCTTC
size: once; D: .; V: TRBV19; J: TRBJ1-3; CDR3: CASSEAPFKTGTIYF; DNA: TGTGCCAGTTCTGAAGCACCCTTTAAGACGGGCACCATATATTTT
size: .; D: TRBD1; V: TRBV28; J: TRBJ1-1; CDR3: CASRRQGGLFAEAFF; DNA: TGTGCCAGCAGACGACAGGGGGGTTTGTTCGCTGAAGCTTTCTTT
size: .; D: TRBD2; V: TRBV7-9; J: TRBJ2-3; CDR3: CASSSGLAGALGTDTQYF; DNA: TGTGCCAGCAGCTCGGGACTAGCGGGGGCCCTGGGCACAGATACGCAGTATTTT
size: .; D: .; V: TRBV4-1; J: TRBJ2-1; CDR3: CASSPNRYNEQFF; DNA: TGCGCCAGCAGCCCCAACCGGTACAATGAGCAGTTCTTC
size: .; D: TRBD2; V: TRBV30; J: TRBJ2-1; CDR3: CAWSPLGTSGPQFF; DNA: TGTGCCTGGAGCCCACTAGGAACTAGCGGGCCGCAGTTCTTC
size: once; D: .; V: TRBV7-2; J: TRBJ1-1; CDR3: CASSFRQVGTEAFF; DNA: TGTGCCAGCAGCTTCCGACAGGTCGGAACTGAAGCTTTCTTT
size: .; D: .; V: TRBV5-5; J: TRBJ2-5; CDR3: CASSAGMTVPETQYF; DNA: TGTGCCAGCAGCGCCGGGATGACGGTACCGGAGACCCAGTACTTC
size: .; D: .; V: TRBV2; J: TRBJ1-4; CDR3: CASSEAQGEKLFF; DNA: TGTGCCAGCAGTGAAGCGCAGGGGGAAAAACTGTTTTTT
size: .; D: TRBD1; V: TRBV7-9; J: TRBJ1-1; CDR3: CASSLRAQGVTEAFF; DNA: TGTGCCAGCAGCTTAAGGGCCCAGGGGGTCACTGAAGCTTTCTTT
size: few; D: .; V: TRBV30; J: TRBJ2-5; CDR3: CAWSYSAGETQYF; DNA: TGTGCCTGGAGTTATAGCGCGGGAGAGACCCAGTACTTC
size: few; D: .; V: TRBV10-2; J: TRBJ1-4; CDR3: CASRGIEGSEKLFF; DNA: TGCGCCAGCAGGGGAATAGAAGGGAGTGAAAAACTGTTTTTT